This TCR beta chain appears in the sequencing data of a study of T cell responses to AZD1222 COVID-19 vaccine. Points from the study as a whole: Spike-specific TCR breadth and depth rose after two AZD1222 doses. Donor demographics were predominantly white British with a female majority; clonal diversity may be underestimated.

The ends lost 3 bases at V and 3 bases at J; junction bases unmatched: 2. Germline lookup yields CDR1 KGHSH and CDR2 LQKENI. The CDR3 has 15 residues. In regard to this clone: Its antigen is currently unknown.

Method: immunoSEQ multiplex PCR; TCRdb's copy keeps in-frame clones and lacks some. Here the sample spans 150,000 to 200,000 clones, about 91% being singletons. The sample here was peripheral blood, taken 28 days after the second AZD1222 dose. The sequence was obtained from an adult who received the AZD1222 COVID-19 vaccine. V gene TRBV18 combines with J gene TRBJ2-7; TRBD2 aligns across 13 bases. CDR3 protein: CASSPGTSGIYEQYF. DNA for the CDR3: TGTGCCAGCTCACCCGGGACTAGCGGGATCTACGAGCAGTACTTC.